These T cell receptor beta chains were read from a single sample in a study of T cells in Graves' hyperthyroidism and ophthalmopathy. TCRdb independently ran MiXCR on the multiplex PCR reads; one entry per CDR3 protein. The repertoire holds approximately 690,000 distinct CDR3 sequences, with more than 12% as singletons. The sample was blood. The receptors stem from a woman aged 50 to 60 with Graves' ophthalmopathy. Each CDR3 is given with its conserved first and last residue. Clone sizes are given selectively: once, few, many, or a class where the clone is expanded.

V gene | clone size | CDR3 protein
TRBV6-1 | . | CASSVTGGRSYNEQFF
TRBV29-1 | many | CSVREDSITYEQYF
TRBV3-1 | . | CASRVGPAGSEQFF
TRBV4-3 | . | CASSQGLAGTKNTDTQYF
TRBV7-9 | many | CASSLMWEETQYF
TRBV29-1 | many | CSVGFLGPTRNEQFF
TRBV24-1 | many | CATSDSRGIEAFF
TRBV20-1 | many | CSASAPGLAGETQYF
TRBV28 | many | CASTSLAGTDTQYF
TRBV28 | many | CASSFGVINRAQHF
TRBV20-1 | . | CSASPGGGSSYNEQFF
TRBV20-1 | . | CSAPTTSGRVDEQFF
TRBV14 | many | CASSQDRRVSSYEQYF
TRBV7-3 | few | CASSLDSVTGNTGELFF
TRBV29-1 | once | CSVVPLTGSIFYGYTF
TRBV27 | . | CASSSDLNIQYF
TRBV5-6 | many | CASSSIQGASYNEQFF
TRBV7-2 | . | CASSLVTGGSQPQHF
TRBV6-1 | many | CASSEGRSTEQFF
TRBV10-3 | many | CAISESKVNYGYTF
TRBV7-2 | . | CASTVGRAYNEQFF
TRBV5-1 | many | CASSPGQGSNDEQFF
TRBV7-8 | many | CASSLDRDGNTIYF
TRBV29-1 | . | CSVSIGAAGNTIYF